In its sample, the clone carrying this TCR beta chain was seen a few times. This entry comes from a study of preoperative IRX-2 immunotherapy in early breast cancer. TCRdb's copy holds only in-frame clones and misses some; the assay was immunoSEQ multiplex PCR. The sample has about 42,000 clones, approximately 75% seen once. The treatment was: preoperative locoregional IRX-2 cytokine immunotherapy. This phase Ib study tested locoregional IRX-2 cytokine immunotherapy given before surgery. The CDR3 totals 14 residues. Germline CDR1 SGHVS, CDR2 FNYEAQ. Trimming removed 5 bases from V and 8 bases from J, with 16 bases in between.

This TCR came from a human donor with breast cancer. V and J are TRBV7-6 and TRBJ2-1; D could derive from TRBD1 or TRBD2 (5 bases each). Sequences were derived from tumor tissue, sampled after IRX-2 immunotherapy. The CDR3 here is CASSAGTHGYEQFF. CDR3 bases: TGTGCCAGCAGCGCCGGGACCCACGGCTATGAGCAGTTCTTC. The variable domain in full, completed from reference TRBV7-6 and TRBJ2-1, reads GAGVSQSPRYKVTKRGQDVALRCDPISGHVSLYWYRQALGQGPEFLTYFNYEAQQDKSGLPNDRFSAERPEGSISTLTIQRTEQRDSAMYRCASSAGTHGYEQFFGPGTRLTVL.